The 30 T cell receptor beta chains below were found in one sample sequenced in a study of radiation and T cells in renal cell carcinoma. Time point: baseline pretreatment blood. The treatment here: 15 Gy SBRT to primary tumor, nephrectomy 4 weeks later. Repertoires were generated with immunoSEQ multiplex PCR, while TCRdb's copy carries only in-frame clones and drops some. The sample includes 70,000 to 95,000 clones, 70% to 85% seen only once; the top ten take more than 5.5%. The sequences come from blood, collected from a patient whose treatment included radiotherapy and nephrectomy. The origin of the receptors is a man in his sixties with renal cell carcinoma.

The rearrangement uses TRBV29-1 and TRBJ2-2; D uncertain. In germline, CDR1 is SQVTM, CDR2 ANQGSEA. Trimming pared 4 bases from V and 4 bases from J, leaving 19 bases between. This CDR3 contains 16 residues. As DNA, the CDR3 is TGCAGCGTTGCTTCGGTCGGCCGGCCCAGCACCGGGGAGCTGTTTTTT. Translated, it gives CSVASVGRPSTGELFF.

The chain recombines TRBV13 with TRBJ1-1; the match to TRBD1 covers 8 bases. V shed 5 bases, J shed 3 bases, and the junction held 8 bases outside the gene matches. CDR1 is PRHDT, CDR2 FYEKMQ, per germline (reference sequence). There are 15 residues in the CDR3. The CDR3 DNA sequence: TGTGCCAGCAGCACCTACGGACAGGGTGACACTGAAGCTTTCTTT. Translated: CASSTYGQGDTEAFF.

The CDR3 here is CASSSRRDRGDIMEGYTF. The CDR3 DNA sequence: TGTGCCAGCAGCTCTCGCCGGGACAGGGGCGATATCATGGAAGGCTACACCTTC. This sequence joins TRBV21-1 and TRBJ1-2; TRBD1, the table's D call, was not compared with the DNA. TRBV21-1 is recorded as a pseudogene. The CDR3 runs 18 residues.

The J gene is TRBJ2-7, the V gene TRBV4-1; TRBD2 agrees at 11 bases. Unmatched junction bases numbered 3, after V lost 2 bases and J lost 3 bases. The length of the CDR3 is 15 residues. Germline CDR1 is MGHRA and CDR2 is YSYEKL. The CDR3 loop is CASSQTTSGSYEQYF. The CDR3 region has the DNA TGCGCCAGCAGCCAAACTACTAGCGGGAGCTACGAGCAGTACTTC.

V gene TRBV7-2 combines with J gene TRBJ1-2; D is perhaps TRBD1 (6 bases). CDR3 length: 13 amino acids. V lost 1 base to trimming and J lost 4 bases, with 7 bases between them. CDR1 is SGHTA and CDR2 is FQGNSA in the germline V gene. The CDR3 loop is CASSLEGVYGYTF. CDR3 nucleotide sequence: TGTGCCAGCAGCTTAGAGGGGGTCTATGGCTACACCTTC.

This clone appeared a single time. The chain combines TRBV28 with TRBJ2-2; D not certain. The CDR3 runs to 17 residues. The germline V gene encodes CDR1 MDHEN and CDR2 SYDVKM. The V gene lost 6 bases and the J gene lost 0 bases, with 17 bases spanning the gap. DNA of the CDR3: TGTGCCAGCAGCCCGGAGAGTGCGCTAACGAACACCGGGGAGCTGTTTTTT. This translates into CASSPESALTNTGELFF.

The chain combines TRBV28 with TRBJ2-7, with a weak D call TRBD2 (5 bases). The germline CDR1 and CDR2 sequences are MDHEN and SYDVKM. The CDR3 runs 12 residues. Trimming took off 8 bases at V and 4 bases at J, with 12 bases between the two ends. The DNA for the CDR3 is TGTGCCAGCCCAGGCTTAGCGTACGAGCAGTACTTC. This sequence encodes CASPGLAYEQYF. The entire variable domain, with the rest obtained from reference TRBV28 and TRBJ2-7, is as follows: DVKVTQSSRYLVKRTGEKVFLECVQDMDHENMFWYRQDPGLGLRLIYFSYDVKMKEKGDIPEGYSVSREKKERFSLILESASTNQTSMYLCASPGLAYEQYFGPGTRLTVT.

The J gene is TRBJ2-6, the V gene TRBV7-6, with D maybe TRBD2 (6 bases). The CDR3 runs to 18 residues. With 1 base removed from V and 2 bases from J, the gap between germline ends came to 15 bases. Germline CDR1 SGHVS, CDR2 FNYEAQ. CDR3 loop: CASSLEAGLPAGANVLTF. The DNA of the CDR3 is TGTGCCAGCAGCTTAGAGGCGGGGTTACCCGCTGGGGCCAACGTCCTGACTTTC.

The CDR3 nucleotides are TGTGCCAGCAGCGACCGGAGGATCGAGCAGTTCTTC. It is translated as CASSDRRIEQFF. The V call is TRBV7-2, the J call TRBJ2-1, with D perhaps matching TRBD2 (5 bases). The ends were cut back, 5 bases at V and 10 bases at J, with 12 bases in the middle. Per the germline V gene, CDR1 is SGHTA and CDR2 is FQGNSA. This CDR3 has 12 residues.

Only one count was recorded for this clone. This chain connects TRBV28 to TRBJ1-3; D remains ambiguous. The CDR3 extends over 12 amino acids. The V gene lost 6 bases and the J gene lost 0 bases, with 3 bases spanning the gap. The germline CDR1 and CDR2 sequences are MDHEN and SYDVKM. CDR3 region: CASSPSGNTIYF. CDR3 sequence (DNA): TGTGCCAGCAGCCCCTCTGGAAACACCATATATTTT. Full variable domain (rest looked up from reference TRBV28 and TRBJ1-3): DVKVTQSSRYLVKRTGEKVFLECVQDMDHENMFWYRQDPGLGLRLIYFSYDVKMKEKGDIPEGYSVSREKKERFSLILESASTNQTSMYLCASSPSGNTIYFGEGSWLTVV.

This chain connects TRBV6-1 to TRBJ2-4; weak D call: TRBD2 (5 bases). CDR1 is MNHNS, CDR2 SASEGT, per germline. Trimming left V 3 bases short and J 1 base short, with 10 bases between. This CDR3 has 15 residues. The CDR3 coding sequence is TGTGCCAGCAGTGATCGGGATAGGGCCAAAAACATTCAGTACTTC. Translated: CASSDRDRAKNIQYF.

The V call is TRBV28, the J call TRBJ1-3; weak D call: TRBD1 (5 bases). The germline gives CDR1 MDHEN, CDR2 SYDVKM. The CDR3 covers 15 residues. Trimming took 4 bases from V and 5 from J, leaving 15 bases between them. CDR3 region: CASSSPRGWRNTIYF. The CDR3 DNA reads TGTGCCAGCAGTTCGCCCCGGGGCTGGCGAAACACCATATATTTT.

CDR3 sequence: CASNYFRGYEQYF. DNA of the CDR3: TGTGCCAGCAACTACTTCCGGGGGTACGAGCAGTACTTC. The chain employs TRBV6-1 and TRBJ2-7; D possibly corresponds to TRBD2 (6 bases). V dropped 7 bases and J dropped 4 bases, with 14 bases sitting between them. Germline CDR1 reads MNHNS; CDR2 reads SASEGT. The CDR3 is 13 residues long.

The chain recombines TRBV25-1 with TRBJ2-5; D is undetermined. The CDR3 extends over 11 amino acids. The germline CDR1 and CDR2 sequences are MGHDK and SYGVNS. Trimming removed 7 bases from V and 1 base from J, with 4 bases in between. The CDR3 loop reads CASTSQETQYF. The CDR3 bases are TGTGCCAGCACCTCCCAAGAGACCCAGTACTTC. Based on the CDR3 plus reference TRBV25-1 and TRBJ2-5, the full variable domain is EADIYQTPRYLVIGTGKKITLECSQTMGHDKMYWYQQDPGMELHLIHYSYGVNSTEKGDLSSESTVSRIRTEHFPLTLESARPSHTSQYLCASTSQETQYFGPGTRLLVL.

The chain links TRBV9 to TRBJ2-5; unclear D gene. Trimming took off 0 bases at V and 6 bases at J, with 12 bases between the two ends. Germline values: CDR1 SGDLS, CDR2 YYNGEE. The CDR3 has 14 amino acids. The DNA of the CDR3 is TGTGCCAGCAGCGTAGCGGACGAGGAACAGACCCAGTACTTC. This gives the protein CASSVADEEQTQYF.

The V call is TRBV5-1, the J call TRBJ2-3; D gene uncertain. Trimming removed 2 bases from V and 2 bases from J, with 9 bases in between. The CDR3 is 14 residues long. Germline V gene sequence: CDR1 SGHRS, CDR2 YFSETQ. The CDR3 nucleotides are TGCGCCAGCAGCTTTGCTCACTCCACAGATACGCAGTATTTT. It yields the protein CASSFAHSTDTQYF.

The chain carries TRBV5-1 and TRBJ2-1; a weak D match, TRBD2 (6 bases). V lost 5 bases and J 5 bases, leaving 11 bases between the germline ends. CDR1 and CDR2 (germline): SGHRS, YFSETQ. The CDR3 covers 13 residues. Written as DNA, the CDR3 is TGCGCCAGCAGTATAGCGGTAAACAATGAGCAGTTCTTC. Amino acid sequence: CASSIAVNNEQFF.

This clone was observed a handful of times. This CDR3 reads CASSSPGGGGHEQYF. CDR3 in DNA: TGTGCCAGCAGTTCCCCCGGTGGCGGAGGCCACGAGCAGTACTTC. The gene calls are TRBV6-6 and TRBJ2-7; a possible D gene is TRBD2 (5 bases). The CDR3 is 15 amino acids. Germline V gene data show CDR1 as MNHNY and CDR2 as SVGAGI (reference sequence). V was pared by 4 bases and J by 5 bases, with 18 bases between.

There are many counts of this clone. The rearrangement uses TRBV4-1 and TRBJ2-7; TRBD2 matches at 10 bases. Germline V lookup: CDR1 MGHRA, CDR2 YSYEKL. The CDR3 sequence is 18 residues long. V gave up 4 bases and J gave up 7 bases; unmatched junction bases: 19. The CDR3 is CASSLQLGLAVPGGEQYF. The CDR3 DNA sequence: TGCGCCAGCAGCCTCCAACTCGGACTAGCGGTTCCGGGAGGGGAGCAGTACTTC.

This chain uses TRBV20-1 with TRBJ2-1; perhaps TRBD1 as D (5 bases). In germline, CDR1 is DFQATT, CDR2 SNEGSKA (reference sequence). Trimming pared 3 bases from V and 10 bases from J, leaving 10 bases between. CDR3 size: 11 residues. CDR3 protein: CSASREPEQFF. The CDR3 region has the DNA TGCAGTGCTAGCAGGGAACCCGAGCAGTTCTTC.

The genes are TRBV6-5 and TRBJ2-5; 13 nucleotides agree with TRBD2. The better agreement between TRBJ2-7 and the DNA end casts doubt on the J call. This CDR3 region has 15 residues. Germline CDR1 is MNHEY and CDR2 is SVGAGI. CDR3 sequence (DNA): TGTGCCAGCAGTTACGGGACTAGCGGGATTTACGAGCAGTACTTC. Encoded protein: CASSYGTSGIYEQYF.

The genes are TRBV29-1 and TRBJ2-7; 7 bases align to TRBD2. Germline trimming cut 3 bases from V and 1 base from J; bases unmatched to any gene: 9. Germline CDR1 reads SQVTM; CDR2 reads ANQGSEA. CDR3 length equals 15 residues. The CDR3 DNA follows: TGCAGCGTTGAGGACAAGACTAGCCGTTCCTACGAGCAGTACTTC. It encodes CSVEDKTSRSYEQYF.

The chain uses TRBV6-5 and TRBJ1-2; possible D gene TRBD1, 6 bases. Germline V lookup: CDR1 MNHEY, CDR2 SVGAGI. This CDR3 comprises 14 residues. V was clipped by 8 bases and J by 4 bases, with 17 bases between them. This CDR3 reads CASYGGGGGYGYTF. The CDR3, as DNA: TGTGCCAGCTACGGCGGGGGCGGTGGCTATGGCTACACCTTC.

The CDR3 sequence: CAISTPSQGNEKLFF. CDR3 DNA: TGTGCCATCAGTACCCCGTCGCAGGGAAATGAAAAACTGTTTTTT. The chain links TRBV10-3 to TRBJ1-4; tentative D call: TRBD1 (5 bases). The ends were cut back, 5 bases at V and 5 bases at J, with 15 bases in the middle. The CDR3 covers 15 residues. Germline V gene data show CDR1 as ENHRY and CDR2 as SYGVKD.

This chain links TRBV4-1 with TRBJ2-5, with 12 bases fitting TRBD2. Unmatched junction bases numbered 5, after V lost 1 base and J lost 5 bases. CDR3 length: 16 residues. The germline CDR1 and CDR2 sequences are MGHRA and YSYEKL. DNA of the CDR3: TGCGCCAGCAGCCAAGGGACTAGCGGGACCTGGGAGACCCAGTACTTC. It specifies CASSQGTSGTWETQYF.

J is TRBJ2-3 and V is TRBV21-1; the table's D call TRBD2 went unverified against the DNA. TRBV21-1 is given as a pseudogene. The CDR3 is 14 amino acids. The chain's CDR3 is CASSVHCSKDTQYF. CDR3 coding DNA: TGTGCCAGCAGCGTCCACTGTTCCAAGGATACGCAGTATTTT.

The J gene is TRBJ1-1, the V gene TRBV29-1; unclear D gene. V gave up 1 base and J gave up 5 bases, with 8 bases separating them. Germline V gives CDR1 SQVTM, CDR2 ANQGSEA. This CDR3 contains 12 residues. CDR3 region: CSVEGGRTEAFF. Here the CDR3 DNA reads TGCAGCGTTGAAGGAGGGAGGACTGAAGCTTTCTTT.

This clone was seen more than once but under ten times. This chain uses TRBV9 with TRBJ1-2, with D uncertain. The CDR3 is 14 amino acids. From germline, CDR1 is SGDLS and CDR2 YYNGEE. Trimming pared 0 bases from V and 4 bases from J, leaving 10 bases between. CDR3 coding DNA: TGTGCCAGCAGCGTAGAGGGAGACTTCTATGGCTACACCTTC. Translated, it gives CASSVEGDFYGYTF.

The chain carries TRBV5-6 and TRBJ2-3; 10 nucleotides match TRBD2. The CDR3 is 14 residues long. Germline-derived CDR1 and CDR2 are SGHDT and YYEEEE. With V trimmed by 2 bases and J by 8 bases, 5 bases remained unmatched. CDR3 nucleotides: TGTGCCAGCAGCTTACCTAGCGGGAGTTCTACGCAGTATTTT. Its translation is CASSLPSGSSTQYF.

The gene calls are TRBV28 and TRBJ1-5; D is possibly TRBD1 (5 bases). The V end was cut by 4 bases, the J end by 0 bases, with 13 bases between. Germline CDR1 MDHEN, CDR2 SYDVKM. This CDR3 is 16 amino acids long. CDR3 sequence reads: CASSWAGRDSNQPQHF. The CDR3 coding sequence is TGTGCCAGCAGTTGGGCAGGGCGAGATAGCAATCAGCCCCAGCATTTT.